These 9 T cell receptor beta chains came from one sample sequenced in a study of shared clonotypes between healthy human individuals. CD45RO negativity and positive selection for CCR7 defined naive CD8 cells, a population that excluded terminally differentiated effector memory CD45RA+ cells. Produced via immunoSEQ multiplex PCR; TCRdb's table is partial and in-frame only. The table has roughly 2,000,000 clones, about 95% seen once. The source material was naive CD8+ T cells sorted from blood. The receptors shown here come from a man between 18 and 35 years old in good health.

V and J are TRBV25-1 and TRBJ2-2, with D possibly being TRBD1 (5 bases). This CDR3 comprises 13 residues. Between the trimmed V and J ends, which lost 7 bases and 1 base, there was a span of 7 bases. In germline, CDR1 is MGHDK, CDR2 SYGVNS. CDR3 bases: TGTGCCAGCAAACAGGTGAACACCGGGGAGCTGTTTTTT. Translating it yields CASKQVNTGELFF.

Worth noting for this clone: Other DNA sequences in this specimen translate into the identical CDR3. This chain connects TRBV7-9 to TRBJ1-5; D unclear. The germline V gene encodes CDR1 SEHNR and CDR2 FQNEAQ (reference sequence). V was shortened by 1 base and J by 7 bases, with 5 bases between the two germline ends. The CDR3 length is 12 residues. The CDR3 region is CASSLGVQPQHF. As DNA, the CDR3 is TGTGCCAGCAGCTTAGGTGTACAGCCCCAGCATTTT.

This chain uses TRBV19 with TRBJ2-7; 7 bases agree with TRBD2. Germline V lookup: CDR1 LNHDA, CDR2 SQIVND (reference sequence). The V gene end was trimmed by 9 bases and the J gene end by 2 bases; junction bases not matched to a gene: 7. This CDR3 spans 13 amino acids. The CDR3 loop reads CASANGGTYEQYF. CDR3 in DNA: TGTGCCAGCGCTAACGGGGGGACCTACGAGCAGTACTTC.

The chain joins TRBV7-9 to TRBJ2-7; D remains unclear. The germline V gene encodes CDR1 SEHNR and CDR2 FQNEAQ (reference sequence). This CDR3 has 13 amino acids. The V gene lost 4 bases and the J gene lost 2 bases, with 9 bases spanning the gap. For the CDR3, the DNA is TGTGCCAGCAGCTCCGGTGCGGCCTACGAGCAGTACTTC. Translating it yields CASSSGAAYEQYF.

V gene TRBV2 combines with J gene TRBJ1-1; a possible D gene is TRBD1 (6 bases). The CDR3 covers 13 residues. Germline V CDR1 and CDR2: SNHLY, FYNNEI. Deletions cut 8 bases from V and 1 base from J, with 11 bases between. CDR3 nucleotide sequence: TGTGCCAGCTCCGACAGGTGGAACACTGAAGCTTTCTTT. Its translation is CASSDRWNTEAFF.

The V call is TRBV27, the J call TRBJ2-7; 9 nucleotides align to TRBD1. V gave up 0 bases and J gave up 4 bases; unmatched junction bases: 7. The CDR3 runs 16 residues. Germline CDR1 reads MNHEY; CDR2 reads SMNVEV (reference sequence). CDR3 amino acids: CASSLSVGDRVYEQYF. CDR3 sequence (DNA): TGTGCCAGCAGTTTATCAGTCGGGGACAGGGTATACGAGCAGTACTTC.

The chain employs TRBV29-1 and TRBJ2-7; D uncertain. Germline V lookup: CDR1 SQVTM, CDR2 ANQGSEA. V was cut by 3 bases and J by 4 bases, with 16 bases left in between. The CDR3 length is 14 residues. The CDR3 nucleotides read TGCAGCGTTGATACCGGAACTACCCAATACGAGCAGTACTTC. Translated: CSVDTGTTQYEQYF.

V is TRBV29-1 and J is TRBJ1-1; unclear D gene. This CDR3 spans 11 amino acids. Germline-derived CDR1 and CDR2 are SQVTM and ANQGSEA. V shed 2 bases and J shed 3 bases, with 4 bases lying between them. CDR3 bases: TGCAGCGTTGAACTCTACACTGAAGCTTTCTTT. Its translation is CSVELYTEAFF.

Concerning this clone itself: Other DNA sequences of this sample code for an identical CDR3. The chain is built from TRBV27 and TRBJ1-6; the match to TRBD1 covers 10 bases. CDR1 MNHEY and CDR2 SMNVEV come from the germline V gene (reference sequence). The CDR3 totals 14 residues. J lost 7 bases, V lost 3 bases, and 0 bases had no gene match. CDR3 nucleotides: TGTGCCAGCAGTTTGGGACAGGGGAATTCACCCCTCCACTTT. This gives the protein CASSLGQGNSPLHF.